Below, 8 T cell receptor beta chains from the same sample are listed, as sequenced in a study of regulatory T cells in long-lasting Graves disease. Arm-PCR of CDR3 regions and iRepertoire HTBI primers were used to build TCR beta libraries. TCRdb redid the calling of the multiplex PCR reads with MiXCR, one entry per CDR3 protein. Of around 500,000 distinct CDR3 sequences in the sample, about 16% were seen once. Stated time point: newly diagnosed GD, antithyroid drugs for less than 3 months. Researchers made the TCR library from RNA that was extracted from PBMCs. The same sample was also used in a study of T cells in Graves' hyperthyroidism and ophthalmopathy.

This specimen was peripheral blood mononuclear cells (PBMCs), taken at new diagnosis, from a patient treated with antithyroid drugs. Receptor source: a woman aged 35-60 years with Graves disease.

This clonotype was seen many times. The rearrangement uses TRBV18 and TRBJ1-1; D gene uncertain. The germline V gene has CDR1 KGHSH and CDR2 LQKENI. The V gene lost 2 bases and the J gene lost 0 bases, with 10 bases spanning the gap. This CDR3 has 15 residues. This CDR3 is CASSPFLGMNTEAFF. The CDR3 DNA reads TGTGCCAGCTCACCATTCCTGGGGATGAACACTGAAGCTTTCTTT.

Ten or more counts support this clonotype. The chain couples TRBV2 to TRBJ2-7, with TRBD1 identical over 9 bases. The CDR3 has 13 amino acids. After removal of 6 bases from V and 6 bases from J, the junction contained 6 bases not matched to a gene. Germline values: CDR1 SNHLY, CDR2 FYNNEI. The CDR3 spells CASRPRQGGEQYF. The CDR3 DNA reads TGTGCCAGCAGGCCTCGACAGGGGGGCGAGCAGTACTTC.

This clonotype was counted at least ten times. V is TRBV13 and J is TRBJ2-1; D not resolved. The CDR3 loop spans 14 amino acids. Germline lookup yields CDR1 PRHDT and CDR2 FYEKMQ (reference sequence). Trimming shortened V by 5 bases and J by 4 bases, and 12 bases separated the two germline ends. The CDR3 loop is CASSRGLLYNEQFF. The DNA of the CDR3 is TGTGCCAGCAGCAGAGGTCTACTATACAATGAGCAGTTCTTC.

This clonotype was recorded at least ten times. The chain carries TRBV4-1 and TRBJ1-5; D perhaps matches TRBD1 (6 bases). Germline CDR1 reads MGHRA; CDR2 reads YSYEKL. The CDR3 is made up of 15 amino acids. Trimming shortened V by 0 bases and J by 11 bases, and 17 bases separated the two germline ends. This chain's CDR3 is CASSQDLRGVLTQHF. CDR3 bases: TGCGCCAGCAGCCAAGATTTGAGGGGGGTGCTGACCCAGCATTTT.

This clonotype occurred a few times. The chain combines TRBV7-9 with TRBJ2-3; D is possibly TRBD1 or TRBD2 (5 bases each). The CDR3 loop spans 15 amino acids. V gave up 8 bases and J gave up 0 bases, with 15 bases separating them. In germline, CDR1 is SEHNR, CDR2 FQNEAQ (reference sequence). Here the CDR3 DNA reads TGTGCCAGCGACGTAGGGACCTCCAGCACAGATACGCAGTATTTT. This gives the protein CASDVGTSSTDTQYF.

This clonotype was picked up many times. The chain joins TRBV20-1 to TRBJ1-2, with D unresolved. The CDR3 runs to 11 residues. V gave up 7 bases and J gave up 8 bases, with 14 bases separating them. Germline CDR1 is DFQATT and CDR2 is SNEGSKA (reference sequence). CDR3 nucleotide sequence: TGCAGTGGTAAACAAGGCAAGGGCTACACCTTC. It yields the protein CSGKQGKGYTF.

This clonotype was observed at least ten times. The chain carries TRBV3-1 and TRBJ2-7, with 10 nucleotides matching TRBD2. J lost 3 bases, V lost 5 bases, and 4 bases had no gene match. The CDR3 loop spans 14 amino acids. The germline V gene encodes CDR1 LGHDT and CDR2 YNNKEL (reference sequence). CDR3 sequence reads: CASSNPSGGYEQYF. In DNA form, the CDR3 reads TGTGCCAGCAGCAATCCTAGCGGGGGCTACGAGCAGTACTTC.

The rearrangement uses TRBV2 and TRBJ1-2; D is perhaps TRBD1 (6 bases). The length of the CDR3 is 14 residues. CDR1 SNHLY and CDR2 FYNNEI come from the germline V gene. Trimming left V 5 bases short and J 3 bases short, with 13 bases between. CDR3 nucleotide sequence: TGTGCCAGCAGTACGGCAGGGGTAGACTATGGCTACACCTTC. Its protein product is CASSTAGVDYGYTF.